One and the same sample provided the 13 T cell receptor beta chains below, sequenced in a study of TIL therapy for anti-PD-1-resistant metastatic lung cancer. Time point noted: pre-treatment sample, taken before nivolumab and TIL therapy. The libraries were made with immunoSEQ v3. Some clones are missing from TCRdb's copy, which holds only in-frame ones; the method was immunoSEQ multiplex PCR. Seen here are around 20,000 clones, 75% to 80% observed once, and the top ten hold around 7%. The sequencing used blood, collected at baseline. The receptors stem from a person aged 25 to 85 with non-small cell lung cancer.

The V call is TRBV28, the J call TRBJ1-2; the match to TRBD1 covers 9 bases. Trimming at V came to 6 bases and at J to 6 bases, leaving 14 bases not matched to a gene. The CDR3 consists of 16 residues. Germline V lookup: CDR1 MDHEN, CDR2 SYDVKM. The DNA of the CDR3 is TGTGCCAGCAGCTCGACTTGGGACAGGGTAGGCCATGGCTACACCTTC. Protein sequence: CASSSTWDRVGHGYTF.

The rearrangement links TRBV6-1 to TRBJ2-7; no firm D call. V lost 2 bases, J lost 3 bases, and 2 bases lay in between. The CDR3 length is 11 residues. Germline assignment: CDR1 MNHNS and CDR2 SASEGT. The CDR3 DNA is TGTGCCAGCAGTGAATACTACGAGCAGTACTTC. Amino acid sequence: CASSEYYEQYF.

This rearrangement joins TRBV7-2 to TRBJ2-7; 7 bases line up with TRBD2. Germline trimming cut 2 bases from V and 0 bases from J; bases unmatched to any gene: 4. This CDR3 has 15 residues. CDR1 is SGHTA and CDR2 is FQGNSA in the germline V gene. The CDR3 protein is CASSLLGGSSYEQYF. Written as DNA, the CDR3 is TGTGCCAGCAGCTTATTGGGCGGGAGCTCCTACGAGCAGTACTTC. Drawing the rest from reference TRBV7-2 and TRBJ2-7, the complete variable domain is GAGVSQSPSNKVTEKGKDVELRCDPISGHTALYWYRQSLGQGLEFLIYFQGNSAPDKSGLPSDRFSAERTGGSVSTLTIQRTQQEDSAVYLCASSLLGGSSYEQYFGPGTRLTVT.

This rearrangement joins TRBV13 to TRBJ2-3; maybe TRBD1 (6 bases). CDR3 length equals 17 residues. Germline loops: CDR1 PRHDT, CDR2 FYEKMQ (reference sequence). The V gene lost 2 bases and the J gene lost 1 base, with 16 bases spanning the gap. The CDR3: CASSLYMGADRTDTQYF. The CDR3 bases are TGTGCCAGCAGCTTATATATGGGGGCCGACCGCACAGATACGCAGTATTTT.

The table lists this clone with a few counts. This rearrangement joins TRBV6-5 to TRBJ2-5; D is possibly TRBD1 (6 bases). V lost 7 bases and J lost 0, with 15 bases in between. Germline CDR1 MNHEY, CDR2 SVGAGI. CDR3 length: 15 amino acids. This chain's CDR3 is CASILWGLYQETQYF. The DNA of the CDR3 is TGTGCCAGCATCCTTTGGGGGCTGTACCAAGAGACCCAGTACTTC.

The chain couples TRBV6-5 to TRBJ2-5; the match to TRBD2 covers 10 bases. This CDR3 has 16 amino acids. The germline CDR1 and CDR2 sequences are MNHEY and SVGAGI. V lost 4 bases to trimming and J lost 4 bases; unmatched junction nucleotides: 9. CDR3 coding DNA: TGTGCCAGCAGTTTGGGCGTAGCGGGAGGAGGAGAGACCCAGTACTTC. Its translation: CASSLGVAGGGETQYF.

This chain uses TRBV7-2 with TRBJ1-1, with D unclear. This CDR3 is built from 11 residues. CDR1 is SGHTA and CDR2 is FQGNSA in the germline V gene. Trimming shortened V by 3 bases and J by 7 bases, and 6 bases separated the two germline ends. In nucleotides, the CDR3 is TGTGCCAGCAGCTTTGTTTATGAAGCTTTCTTT. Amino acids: CASSFVYEAFF.

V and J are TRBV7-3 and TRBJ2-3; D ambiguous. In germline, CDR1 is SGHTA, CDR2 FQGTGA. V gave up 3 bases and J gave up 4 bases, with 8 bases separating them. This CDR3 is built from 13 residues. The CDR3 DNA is TGTGCCAGCAGCTTTCAAGGACCAGATACGCAGTATTTT. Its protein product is CASSFQGPDTQYF. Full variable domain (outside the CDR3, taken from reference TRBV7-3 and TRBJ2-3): GAGVSQTPSNKVTEKGKYVELRCDPISGHTALYWYRQSLGQGPEFLIYFQGTGAADDSGLPNDRFFAVRPEGSVSTLKIQRTERGDSAVYLCASSFQGPDTQYFGPGTRLTVL.

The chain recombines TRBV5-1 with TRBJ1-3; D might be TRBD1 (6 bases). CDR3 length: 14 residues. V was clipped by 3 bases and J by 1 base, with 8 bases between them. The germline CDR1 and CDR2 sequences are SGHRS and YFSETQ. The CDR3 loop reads CASSSGQSGNTIYF. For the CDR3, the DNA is TGCGCCAGCAGCTCGGGACAATCTGGAAACACCATATATTTT.

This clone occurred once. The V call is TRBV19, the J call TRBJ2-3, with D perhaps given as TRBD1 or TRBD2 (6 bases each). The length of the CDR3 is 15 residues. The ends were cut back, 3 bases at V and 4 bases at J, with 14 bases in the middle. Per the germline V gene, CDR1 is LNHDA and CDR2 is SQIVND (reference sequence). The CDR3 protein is CASSIGGQGADTQYF. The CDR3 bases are TGTGCCAGTAGTATCGGGGGACAAGGGGCAGATACGCAGTATTTT.

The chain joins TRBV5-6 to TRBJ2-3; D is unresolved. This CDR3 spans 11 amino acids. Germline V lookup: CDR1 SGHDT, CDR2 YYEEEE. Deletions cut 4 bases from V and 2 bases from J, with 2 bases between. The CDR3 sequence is CASSLTDTQYF. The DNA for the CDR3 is TGTGCCAGCAGCCTCACAGATACGCAGTATTTT.

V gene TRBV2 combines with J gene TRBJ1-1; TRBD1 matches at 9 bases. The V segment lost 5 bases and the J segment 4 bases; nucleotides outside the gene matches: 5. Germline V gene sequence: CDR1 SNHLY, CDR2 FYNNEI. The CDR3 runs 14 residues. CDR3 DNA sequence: TGTGCCAGCAGTCCGGACAGGGGATCCACTGAAGCTTTCTTT. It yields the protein CASSPDRGSTEAFF.

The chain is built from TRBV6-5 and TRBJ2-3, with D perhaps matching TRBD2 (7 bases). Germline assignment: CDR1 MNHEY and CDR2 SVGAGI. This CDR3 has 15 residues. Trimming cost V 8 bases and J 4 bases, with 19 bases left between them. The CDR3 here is CASYPRGAGADTQYF. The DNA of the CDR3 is TGTGCCAGCTATCCCCGGGGGGCCGGCGCAGATACGCAGTATTTT.